The 23 T cell receptor beta chains reported below all come from one sample, sequenced in a study of identical twins. One entry per CDR3 protein results from TCRdb running MiXCR on the 5' RACE reads. The sample contains under 450,000 distinct CDR3 sequences, around a sixth of which appear only once. The sample comprised naive T cells sorted from blood. These receptors all come from a man between 45 and 60 years old in good health.

Ten or more counts support this clonotype. This rearrangement joins TRBV9 to TRBJ2-3, with TRBD2 identical over 8 bases. V lost 6 bases to trimming and J lost 4 bases; unmatched junction nucleotides: 7. The CDR3 has 14 amino acids. Germline V gene data show CDR1 as SGDLS and CDR2 as YYNGEE. CDR3 residues: CASNPAGGADTQYF. CDR3 coding DNA: TGTGCCAGCAACCCCGCGGGGGGTGCAGATACGCAGTATTTT.

This clonotype appeared a few times. The V call is TRBV7-6, the J call TRBJ2-2, with D tentatively TRBD1 (5 bases). Germline CDR1 SGHVS, CDR2 FNYEAQ. The length of the CDR3 is 14 residues. Trimming shortened V by 6 bases and J by 0 bases, and 8 bases separated the two germline ends. CDR3 sequence reads: CASRMTANTGELFF. In DNA, the CDR3 is TGTGCCAGCAGAATGACAGCGAACACCGGGGAGCTGTTTTTT.

At least ten counts were recorded for this clonotype. The chain combines TRBV5-4 with TRBJ2-1; a possible D gene is TRBD2 (6 bases). This CDR3 comprises 17 residues. Germline CDR1 is SGHNT and CDR2 is YYREEE (reference sequence). Trimming took off 0 bases at V and 6 bases at J, with 19 bases between the two ends. CDR3 region: CASSLGGGASLVNEQFF. The CDR3 DNA reads TGTGCCAGCAGCTTGGGCGGCGGGGCGAGTTTGGTCAATGAGCAGTTCTTC.

This rearrangement joins TRBV25-1 to TRBJ2-1; tentative D call: TRBD2 (6 bases). From germline, CDR1 is MGHDK and CDR2 SYGVNS. The CDR3 consists of 15 residues. V was clipped by 3 bases and J by 3 bases, with 12 bases between them. The CDR3 DNA follows: TGTGCCAGCAGTGAGCCAGCGGGCATCTACAATGAGCAGTTCTTC. It yields the protein CASSEPAGIYNEQFF.

This clonotype was detected ten times or more. The chain carries TRBV6-1 and TRBJ1-1; tentatively, D is TRBD1 (5 bases). Trimming stripped 6 bases from V and 1 base from J, with 12 bases between. This CDR3 has 14 residues. CDR1 is MNHNS, CDR2 SASEGT, per germline. CDR3 residues: CASRSGAGNTEAFF. DNA for the CDR3: TGTGCCAGCAGGAGCGGGGCCGGGAACACTGAAGCTTTCTTT.

This clonotype was observed many times. The chain joins TRBV20-1 to TRBJ2-7; 10 nucleotides agree with TRBD2. The CDR3 totals 14 residues. J lost 3 bases, V lost 2 bases, and 4 bases had no gene match. Germline V gene data show CDR1 as DFQATT and CDR2 as SNEGSKA (reference sequence). This chain's CDR3 is CSARRTSGDYEQYF. CDR3 DNA sequence: TGCAGTGCTAGACGGACTAGCGGAGACTACGAGCAGTACTTC.

In this sample, this clonotype turned up many times. The chain has TRBV7-2 and TRBJ1-1, with TRBD1 identical over 10 bases. The CDR3 is made up of 14 amino acids. Trimming at V came to 3 bases and at J to 10 bases, leaving 8 bases not matched to a gene. Germline lookup yields CDR1 SGHTA and CDR2 FQGNSA. Here the CDR3 DNA reads TGTGCCAGCAGCTTCCCAGACAGGGGGCGCGGAGCTTTCTTT. Translated, it gives CASSFPDRGRGAFF.

This clonotype occurred many times. CDR3 in DNA: TGCAGTGCACCGACTAGCGGGATAACAGATACGCAGTATTTT. Encoded protein: CSAPTSGITDTQYF. The gene calls are TRBV20-1 and TRBJ2-3, with 11 bases identical to TRBD2. The CDR3 covers 14 residues. J lost 3 bases, V lost 6 bases, and 5 bases had no gene match. Germline CDR1 DFQATT, CDR2 SNEGSKA (reference sequence).

The chain carries TRBV24-1 and TRBJ2-1; 10 bases are shared with TRBD1. The V and J ends lost 1 base and 6 bases, in that order; junction bases with no gene match: 2. Germline assignment: CDR1 KGHDR and CDR2 SFDVKD. The CDR3 length is 15 residues. The CDR3 region is CATSDFGTGVNEQFF. Here the CDR3 DNA reads TGTGCCACCAGTGATTTCGGGACAGGGGTCAATGAGCAGTTCTTC.

This clonotype came up a few times. The chain uses TRBV4-2 and TRBJ1-5; TRBD1 agrees at 8 bases. Germline V gene sequence: CDR1 LGHNA, CDR2 YNFKEQ. The V gene end was trimmed by 1 base and the J gene end by 1 base; junction bases not matched to a gene: 3. This CDR3 has 16 residues. CDR3 loop: CASSQGTGNSNQPQHF. CDR3 in DNA: TGTGCCAGCAGCCAAGGGACAGGGAACAGCAATCAGCCCCAGCATTTT.

This clonotype was seen only a few times. The rearrangement joins TRBV5-1 to TRBJ1-1; no definite D call. The CDR3 is 13 residues long. V was cut by 0 bases and J by 5 bases, with 8 bases left in between. CDR1 and CDR2 from the germline V gene are SGHRS and YFSETQ. DNA of the CDR3: TGCGCCAGCAGCTTGGAGTTGGGGACTGAAGCTTTCTTT. Translation gives CASSLELGTEAFF.

The chain has TRBV20-1 and TRBJ2-7, with D tentatively TRBD2 (5 bases). Germline V gives CDR1 DFQATT, CDR2 SNEGSKA (reference sequence). V lost 3 bases and J 5 bases, leaving 14 bases between the germline ends. CDR3 length equals 13 residues. The CDR3 sequence is CSARRSGFNEQYF. DNA of the CDR3: TGCAGTGCTAGGAGGTCGGGGTTCAACGAGCAGTACTTC.

The chain employs TRBV6-2 or TRBV6-3 and TRBJ1-2, with D unresolved. Germline loops: CDR1 MNHEY, CDR2 SVGEGT. The CDR3 covers 13 residues. V shed 0 bases and J shed 7 bases, with 9 bases lying between them. DNA for the CDR3: TGTGCCAGCAGTTACTCGAACGAGGTTGGCTACACCTTC. Protein: CASSYSNEVGYTF.

A remark on this clonotype: This may arise from a read error, as a much more abundant clone is one base away. The rearrangement links TRBV7-9 to TRBJ2-7, with D unclear. CDR3 length equals 13 residues. CDR1 and CDR2 from the germline V gene are SEHNR and FQNEAQ (reference sequence). The V and J ends lost 3 bases and 2 bases respectively, with 8 bases between them. This chain's CDR3 is CASSFHGTYEQYF. The DNA for the CDR3 is TGTGCCAGCAGCTTTCACGGAACCTACGAGCAGTACTTC. The full variable domain, its missing parts supplied by reference TRBV7-9 and TRBJ2-7, is DTGVSQNPRHKITKRGQNVTFRCDPISEHNRLYWYRQTLGQGPEFLTYFQNEAQLEKSRLLSDRFSAERPKGSFSTLEIQRTEQGDSAMYLCASSFHGTYEQYFGPGTRLTVT.

This clonotype was observed a few times. The gene calls are TRBV6-1 and TRBJ2-1; perhaps TRBD2 as D (5 bases). CDR1 is MNHNS, CDR2 SASEGT, per germline. V was cut by 6 bases and J by 0 bases, with 12 bases left in between. The CDR3 sequence is 15 residues long. The DNA for the CDR3 is TGTGCCAGCAGGGAGGACCGAAGCTCCTACAATGAGCAGTTCTTC. It yields the protein CASREDRSSYNEQFF.

The sample holds a few counts of this clonotype. The chain uses TRBV7-2 and TRBJ2-1, with 9 bases aligning to TRBD1. CDR3 length equals 15 residues. V shed 7 bases and J 3 bases; nucleotides not matched to a gene: 7. From germline, CDR1 is SGHTA and CDR2 FQGNSA. Written as DNA, the CDR3 is TGTGCCAGCACCCGGCGACAGGGGGGCTACAATGAGCAGTTCTTC. It specifies CASTRRQGGYNEQFF.

There are a few counts of this clonotype. V usage is TRBV7-9 and J usage is TRBJ1-2; D remains ambiguous. The CDR3 runs 15 residues. CDR1 SEHNR and CDR2 FQNEAQ come from the germline V gene (reference sequence). Trimming took 1 base from V and 0 from J, leaving 9 bases between them. The CDR3, as DNA: TGTGCCAGCAGCTTAGACTGGGAAACTAACTATGGCTACACCTTC. Protein sequence: CASSLDWETNYGYTF. The entire variable domain, with the rest obtained from reference TRBV7-9 and TRBJ1-2, is as follows: DTGVSQNPRHKITKRGQNVTFRCDPISEHNRLYWYRQTLGQGPEFLTYFQNEAQLEKSRLLSDRFSAERPKGSFSTLEIQRTEQGDSAMYLCASSLDWETNYGYTFGSGTRLTVV.

The genes are TRBV9 and TRBJ2-3; D uncertain. Germline V gene data show CDR1 as SGDLS and CDR2 as YYNGEE. The CDR3 consists of 14 residues. The V gene lost 0 bases and the J gene lost 4 bases, with 9 bases spanning the gap. In DNA, the CDR3 is TGTGCCAGCAGCGTAGGTTCAACAGCAGATACGCAGTATTTT. This gives the protein CASSVGSTADTQYF.

The chain has TRBV29-1 and TRBJ2-2; 7 bases align to TRBD2. This CDR3 has 14 residues. Unmatched junction bases numbered 2, after V lost 4 bases and J lost 0 bases. In germline, CDR1 is SQVTM, CDR2 ANQGSEA. Here the CDR3 DNA reads TGCAGCGTTGGTCTAGCGGCGAACACCGGGGAGCTGTTTTTT. Its protein is CSVGLAANTGELFF.

The rearrangement uses TRBV20-1 and TRBJ2-1; D remains ambiguous. CDR3 size: 14 residues. V was clipped by 5 bases and J by 0 bases, with 11 bases between them. Germline V gene lookup returns CDR1 DFQATT and CDR2 SNEGSKA (reference sequence). The DNA of the CDR3 is TGCAGTGCTCTTCTAGTGGTCTCCTACAATGAGCAGTTCTTC. Amino acids: CSALLVVSYNEQFF.

This chain connects TRBV4-3 to TRBJ2-7; no clear D. Germline CDR1 is LGHNA and CDR2 is YSLEER. The CDR3 is made up of 13 amino acids. The V and J ends lost 3 bases and 1 base respectively, with 7 bases between them. The DNA for the CDR3 is TGCGCCAGCAGCCACACGGAGTCCTACGAGCAGTACTTC. This sequence encodes CASSHTESYEQYF.

This clonotype was detected many times. The chain combines TRBV6-2 or TRBV6-3 with TRBJ2-7; 9 positions agree with TRBD1. The CDR3 runs 16 residues. Germline CDR1 is MNHEY and CDR2 is SVGEGT. The ends lost 6 bases at V and 0 bases at J; junction bases unmatched: 9. The CDR3 sequence is CASRTPGQGSSYEQYF. CDR3 bases: TGTGCCAGCAGAACCCCGGGACAGGGAAGCTCCTACGAGCAGTACTTC.

This clonotype was seen a few times. V usage is TRBV11-2 and J usage is TRBJ2-5; tentative D call: TRBD2 (6 bases). This CDR3 has 18 amino acids. The V end lost 6 bases, the J end lost 5 bases, and 28 bases lay between the germline ends. Germline CDR1 SGHAT, CDR2 FQNNGV. The CDR3 region is CASRNYLGGRTEWETQYF. DNA of the CDR3: TGTGCCAGCAGGAATTACCTGGGGGGACGGACTGAGTGGGAGACCCAGTACTTC.